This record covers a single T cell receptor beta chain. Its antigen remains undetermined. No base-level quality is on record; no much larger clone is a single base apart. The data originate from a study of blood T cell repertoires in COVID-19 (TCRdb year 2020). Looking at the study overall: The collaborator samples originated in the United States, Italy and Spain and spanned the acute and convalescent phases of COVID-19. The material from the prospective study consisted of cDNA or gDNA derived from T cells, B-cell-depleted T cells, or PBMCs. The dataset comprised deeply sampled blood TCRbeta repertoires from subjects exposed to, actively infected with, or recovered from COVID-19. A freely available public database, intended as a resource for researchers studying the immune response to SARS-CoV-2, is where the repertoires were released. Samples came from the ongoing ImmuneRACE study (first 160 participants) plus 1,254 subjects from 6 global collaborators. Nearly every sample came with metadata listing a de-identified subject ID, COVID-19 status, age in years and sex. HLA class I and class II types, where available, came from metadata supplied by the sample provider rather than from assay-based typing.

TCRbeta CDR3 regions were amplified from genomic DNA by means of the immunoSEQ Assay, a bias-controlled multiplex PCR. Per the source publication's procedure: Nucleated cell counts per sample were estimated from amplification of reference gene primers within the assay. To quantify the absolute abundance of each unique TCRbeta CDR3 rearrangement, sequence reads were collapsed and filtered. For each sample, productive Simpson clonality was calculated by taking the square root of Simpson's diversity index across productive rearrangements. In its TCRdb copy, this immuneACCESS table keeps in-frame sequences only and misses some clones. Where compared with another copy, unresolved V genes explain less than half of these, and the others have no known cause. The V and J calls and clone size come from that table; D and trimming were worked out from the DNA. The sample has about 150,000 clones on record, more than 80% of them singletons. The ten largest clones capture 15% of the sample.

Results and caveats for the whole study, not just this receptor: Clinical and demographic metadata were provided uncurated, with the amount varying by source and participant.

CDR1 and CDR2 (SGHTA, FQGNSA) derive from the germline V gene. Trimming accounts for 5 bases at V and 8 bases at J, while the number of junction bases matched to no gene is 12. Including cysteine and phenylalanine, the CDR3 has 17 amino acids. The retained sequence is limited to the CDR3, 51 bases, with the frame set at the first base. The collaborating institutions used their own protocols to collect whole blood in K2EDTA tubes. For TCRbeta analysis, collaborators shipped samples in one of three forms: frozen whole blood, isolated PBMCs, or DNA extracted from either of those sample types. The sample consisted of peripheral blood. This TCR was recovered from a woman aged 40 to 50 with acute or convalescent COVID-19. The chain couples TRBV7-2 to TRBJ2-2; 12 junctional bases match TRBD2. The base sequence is TGTGCCAGCAGCATGGGGTCTAGCGGGAGGGCCGCGGGGGAGCTGTTTTTT. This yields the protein CASSMGSSGRAAGELFF.